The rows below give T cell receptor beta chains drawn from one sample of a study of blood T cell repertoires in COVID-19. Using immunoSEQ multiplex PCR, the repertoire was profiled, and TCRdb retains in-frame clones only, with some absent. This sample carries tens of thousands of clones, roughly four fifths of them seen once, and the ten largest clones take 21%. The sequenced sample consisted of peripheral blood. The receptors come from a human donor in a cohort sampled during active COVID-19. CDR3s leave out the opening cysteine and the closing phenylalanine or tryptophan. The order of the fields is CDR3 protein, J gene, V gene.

cdr3_aa: ATSGQGAFYGYT
j_call: TRBJ1-2
v_call: TRBV28

cdr3_aa: ASSLGHPNEQF
j_call: TRBJ2-1
v_call: TRBV5-6

cdr3_aa: ARGTGSAAGTDTQY
j_call: TRBJ2-3
v_call: TRBV2

cdr3_aa: ASSLPGNYGYT
j_call: TRBJ1-2
v_call: TRBV7-2

cdr3_aa: ASRRQSQETQY
j_call: TRBJ2-5
v_call: TRBV6-5

cdr3_aa: ASSFTSSYNEQF
j_call: TRBJ2-1
v_call: TRBV5-8

cdr3_aa: ASSIANRVGSYEQY
j_call: TRBJ2-7
v_call: TRBV19

cdr3_aa: ASSQLGTGLGQPQH
j_call: TRBJ1-5
v_call: TRBV18

cdr3_aa: ASSESGGGITDTQY
j_call: TRBJ2-3
v_call: TRBV10-1

cdr3_aa: AATVSGSGYEQY
j_call: TRBJ2-7
v_call: TRBV6-6

cdr3_aa: ASSPRTGTTGANQPQH
j_call: TRBJ1-5
v_call: TRBV19

cdr3_aa: ASSSARGPGELF
j_call: TRBJ2-2
v_call: TRBV28